A single sample gave rise to the 30 T cell receptor beta chains below, sequenced in a study of blood T cells in healthy people across ages. A second roughly 7 to 11 cycle PCR used barcoded and J-beta primers. TCRdb reanalysed the 5' RACE reads using MiXCR and keeps one entry per CDR3 protein. The sample contains roughly 800,000 distinct CDR3 sequences, about 26% of which appear only once. The sample was also linked to a second study, of T cells of mothers and their children.

The material sequenced was blood. These receptors were taken from a boy aged 5-17 years in good health.

The DNA of the CDR3 is TGTGCCACCCGACTAGCGGGCGACAACAATGAGCAGTTCTTC. This sequence encodes CATRLAGDNNEQFF. The V gene is TRBV3-1, the J gene TRBJ2-5, with 10 bases aligning to TRBD2. The J call is in doubt because the DNA end fits TRBJ2-1 better. CDR3 length: 14 amino acids. Germline loops: CDR1 LGHDT, CDR2 YNNKEL (reference sequence).

V and J are TRBV2 and TRBJ2-2, with 10 bases lining up with TRBD1. In germline, CDR1 is SNHLY, CDR2 FYNNEI. CDR3 length: 17 amino acids. V was clipped by 6 bases and J by 0 bases; unmatched bases: 7. The CDR3 DNA reads TGTGCCAGCAGCTGGGGACAGGGGTCCTCGAACACCGGGGAGCTGTTTTTT. It codes for CASSWGQGSSNTGELFF.

This clonotype was observed a handful of times. The chain joins TRBV4-2 to TRBJ2-7; the D call may be TRBD1 or TRBD2 (5 bases each). V gave up 0 bases and J gave up 2 bases, with 14 bases separating them. Germline V gene sequence: CDR1 LGHNA, CDR2 YNFKEQ. The CDR3 extends over 16 amino acids. The CDR3 loop reads CASSQDPGARPYEQYF. Written as DNA, the CDR3 is TGTGCCAGCAGCCAAGACCCCGGGGCCCGACCCTACGAGCAGTACTTC.

The chain joins TRBV4-1 to TRBJ1-1; TRBD1 is a possible D gene (5 bases). V was clipped by 5 bases and J by 3 bases, with 10 bases between them. The CDR3 length is 13 residues. Germline V gene sequence: CDR1 MGHRA, CDR2 YSYEKL. The CDR3 DNA reads TGCGCCAGCAGCACGACAGTAGACACTGAAGCTTTCTTT. It yields the protein CASSTTVDTEAFF.

The rearrangement joins TRBV12-3 or TRBV12-4 to TRBJ2-4; 12 nucleotides agree with TRBD2. This CDR3 has 20 amino acids. V shed 5 bases and J 0 bases; nucleotides not matched to a gene: 14. This CDR3 reads CASSRITGTSGLIAKNIQYF. The CDR3 nucleotides read TGTGCCAGCAGTCGAATTACCGGGACTAGCGGGTTAATAGCCAAAAACATTCAGTACTTC.

About this clonotype itself: A junction boundary mismatches the germline segment, possibly from a read error. The chain combines TRBV19 with TRBJ2-2, with TRBD1 matching 9 bases. Germline V CDR1 and CDR2: LNHDA, SQIVND (reference sequence). This CDR3 is 16 amino acids long. In nucleotides, the CDR3 is TGTGCCAGTAGTCCGCGACAGGGGGAGAACACCGGGGGGCTGTTTTTT. Its protein product is CASSPRQGENTGGLFF.

The J gene is TRBJ2-7, the V gene TRBV5-1; TRBD1 matches 8 bases. The ends lost 5 bases at V and 1 base at J; junction bases unmatched: 8. Germline values: CDR1 SGHRS, CDR2 YFSETQ. This CDR3 is built from 15 residues. The CDR3 loop reads CASRPGTGQSYEQYF. Written as DNA, the CDR3 is TGCGCCAGCAGACCCGGGACAGGTCAGTCCTACGAGCAGTACTTC.

V is TRBV7-3 and J is TRBJ2-5; 10 bases agree with TRBD1. This CDR3 region has 18 residues. The ends lost 1 base at V and 5 bases at J; junction bases unmatched: 13. Germline V gives CDR1 SGHTA, CDR2 FQGTGA. The chain's CDR3 is CASSLKGTLADRGETQYF. The CDR3, as DNA: TGTGCCAGCAGCTTAAAGGGGACATTAGCGGACAGGGGGGAGACCCAGTACTTC.

There are a few counts of this clonotype. V is TRBV7-9 and J is TRBJ2-5, with a possible D match to TRBD1 (6 bases). Germline-derived CDR1 and CDR2 are SEHNR and FQNEAQ (reference sequence). The CDR3 is 14 amino acids. The V gene lost 6 bases and the J gene lost 5 bases, with 16 bases spanning the gap. CDR3 region: CASSRTGIVETQYF. CDR3 DNA: TGTGCCAGCAGTCGAACAGGGATTGTGGAGACCCAGTACTTC.

This clonotype was detected a few times. V is TRBV19 and J is TRBJ2-5; weak D call: TRBD1 (6 bases). V lost 2 bases to trimming and J lost 1 base, with 11 bases between them. This CDR3 contains 15 residues. Germline loops: CDR1 LNHDA, CDR2 SQIVND (reference sequence). Here the CDR3 DNA reads TGTGCCAGTAGTATAAGAGGGGGTCCCCAAGAGACCCAGTACTTC. Its protein is CASSIRGGPQETQYF.

The CDR3 bases are TGCGCCAGCAGCCAAGGGGGACAGGGTACGGCTGAAGCTTTCTTT. This translates into CASSQGGQGTAEAFF. This chain joins TRBV4-1 and TRBJ1-1, with 9 bases identical to TRBD1. The CDR3 is 15 residues long. V lost 1 base and J lost 6; bases outside the gene matches: 6. Germline CDR1 reads MGHRA; CDR2 reads YSYEKL.

CDR3 region: CASRAPGQPLYGYTF. In DNA form, the CDR3 reads TGTGCCAGCAGGGCTCCGGGACAGCCACTCTATGGCTACACCTTC. V and J are TRBV28 and TRBJ1-2; TRBD1 matches 7 bases. The CDR3 loop spans 15 amino acids. The ends lost 6 bases at V and 4 bases at J; junction bases unmatched: 11. Germline lookup yields CDR1 MDHEN and CDR2 SYDVKM.

In its sample, this clonotype was seen a few times. J is TRBJ1-5 and V is TRBV27; D might be TRBD1 (6 bases). The CDR3 sequence is 14 residues long. In germline, CDR1 is MNHEY, CDR2 SMNVEV (reference sequence). With 2 bases removed from V and 6 bases from J, the gap between germline ends came to 11 bases. CDR3 loop: CASSLGGSPQPQHF. In DNA, the CDR3 is TGTGCCAGCAGTTTAGGGGGCAGTCCTCAGCCCCAGCATTTT.

A remark on this clonotype: One base away lies a much larger clone, so this may be a sequencing read error. V and J are TRBV6-1 and TRBJ2-5; 11 positions match TRBD2. The tail of the sequence fits TRBJ2-7 better, so the J call may be wrong. Per the germline V gene, CDR1 is MNHNS and CDR2 is SASEGT. The CDR3 extends over 19 amino acids. Here the CDR3 reads CACSERVGLLAGGHYEQYF. The CDR3 DNA reads as TGTGCCTGCAGTGAAAGGGTAGGGCTTCTAGCGGGGGGCCACTACGAGCAGTACTTC.

The chain has TRBV9 and TRBJ1-2, with D perhaps matching TRBD1 (5 bases). This CDR3 spans 14 amino acids. The germline CDR1 and CDR2 sequences are SGDLS and YYNGEE. The ends were cut back, 8 bases at V and 0 bases at J, with 14 bases in the middle. The CDR3 sequence is CASGPGQSNYGYTF. CDR3 bases: TGTGCCAGTGGCCCGGGGCAGTCTAACTATGGCTACACCTTC.

This chain connects TRBV7-2 to TRBJ1-3, with D hard to call. V was shortened by 0 bases and J by 0 bases, with 12 bases between the two germline ends. This CDR3 is 17 amino acids long. Germline lookup yields CDR1 SGHTA and CDR2 FQGNSA. The DNA of the CDR3 is TGTGCCAGCAGCTTAGCGAGGGAGGCCCTCTCTGGAAACACCATATATTTT. Amino acids: CASSLAREALSGNTIYF.

This chain links TRBV7-2 with TRBJ2-5; 8 bases line up with TRBD1. The end of the DNA aligns better with TRBJ2-1, so the J call may be wrong. Germline assignment: CDR1 SGHTA and CDR2 FQGNSA. The CDR3 loop spans 14 amino acids. CDR3 nucleotides: TGTGCCAGCAGCCTTCGGACAGGGCAAAATGAGCAGTTCTTC. The encoded protein is CASSLRTGQNEQFF.

This chain joins TRBV7-6 and TRBJ1-1; the match to TRBD1 covers 7 bases. The CDR3 covers 13 residues. V lost 5 bases to trimming and J lost 9 bases; unmatched junction nucleotides: 9. Per germline, CDR1 SGHVS and CDR2 FNYEAQ. CDR3 region: CASSPRTGEQAFF. The DNA of the CDR3 is TGTGCCAGCAGCCCCCGGACAGGAGAACAAGCTTTCTTT.

This rearrangement joins TRBV6-5 to TRBJ1-1; TRBD1 matches at 8 bases. After removal of 5 bases from V and 4 bases from J, the junction contained 9 bases not matched to a gene. Germline V CDR1 and CDR2: MNHEY, SVGAGI. The CDR3 length is 15 residues. The CDR3 loop is CASSRRGTGLTEAFF. As DNA, the CDR3 is TGTGCCAGCAGTCGGCGAGGGACAGGCCTCACTGAAGCTTTCTTT.

The chain links TRBV9 to TRBJ2-5; D possibly corresponds to TRBD1 (6 bases). The DNA matches TRBJ2-7 better at its end, which makes the J call doubtful. The CDR3 sequence is 15 residues long. Germline V gene data show CDR1 as SGDLS and CDR2 as YYNGEE. CDR3 region: CASSVGVGQGNEQYF. Here the CDR3 DNA reads TGTGCCAGCAGCGTCGGCGTGGGGCAGGGGAACGAGCAGTACTTC.

This clonotype was seen a few times. The chain is built from TRBV14 and TRBJ2-3; possibly TRBD1 for D (5 bases). V lost 0 bases and J lost 2, with 15 bases in between. Germline V gives CDR1 SGHDN, CDR2 FVKESK. CDR3 length: 17 residues. CDR3 residues: CASSQDGAGVLTDTQYF. The CDR3 DNA is TGTGCCAGCAGCCAAGATGGGGCAGGAGTACTCACAGATACGCAGTATTTT.

In this sample, this clonotype turned up a few times. The chain links TRBV12-3 or TRBV12-4 to TRBJ2-5; D could derive from TRBD1 or TRBD2 (7 bases each). The CDR3 runs 14 residues. V lost 8 bases, J lost 9 bases, and 22 bases lay in between. CDR3 DNA: TGTGCCAGCTCAGGGGGGGGCCACTATATCGCCCAGTACTTC. Encoded protein: CASSGGGHYIAQYF.

V and J are TRBV7-2 and TRBJ2-4, with 7 bases identical to TRBD1. The CDR3 extends over 15 amino acids. The germline V gene encodes CDR1 SGHTA and CDR2 FQGNSA. Germline trimming cut 5 bases from V and 8 bases from J; bases unmatched to any gene: 12. This CDR3 is CASSTRQGVIDIQYF. DNA of the CDR3: TGTGCCAGCAGCACCCGACAGGGAGTGATAGACATTCAGTACTTC.

The chain links TRBV20-1 to TRBJ2-5; 12 bases line up with TRBD2. Germline CDR1 is DFQATT and CDR2 is SNEGSKA (reference sequence). The length of the CDR3 is 15 residues. V lost 4 bases to trimming and J lost 5 bases; unmatched junction nucleotides: 8. CDR3 nucleotides: TGCAGTGCTACAACTAGCGGGGGGCCTCGGGAGACCCAGTACTTC. It yields the protein CSATTSGGPRETQYF.

The J gene is TRBJ2-5, the V gene TRBV29-1, with D possibly being TRBD1 or TRBD2 (5 bases each). The CDR3 is 12 amino acids. The V end was cut by 7 bases, the J end by 4 bases, with 13 bases between. Germline-derived CDR1 and CDR2 are SQVTM and ANQGSEA. CDR3 sequence: CSGVHGGETQYF. The CDR3 DNA reads as TGCAGCGGTGTCCATGGGGGAGAGACCCAGTACTTC. Full variable domain (rest looked up from reference TRBV29-1 and TRBJ2-5): SAVISQKPSRDICQRGTSLTIQCQVDSQVTMMFWYRQQPGQSLTLIATANQGSEATYESGFVIDKFPISRPNLTFSTLTVSNMSPEDSSIYLCSGVHGGETQYFGPGTRLLVL.

This clonotype has just a few counts. The chain has TRBV5-1 and TRBJ2-6; D is possibly TRBD1 (6 bases). CDR1 and CDR2 (germline): SGHRS, YFSETQ. V was clipped by 2 bases and J by 4 bases, with 13 bases between them. CDR3 size: 16 residues. CDR3 sequence: CASSFYRAAGANVLTF. In DNA form, the CDR3 reads TGCGCCAGCAGCTTTTACAGGGCTGCGGGGGCCAACGTCCTGACTTTC.

The chain uses TRBV6-1 and TRBJ1-2; 9 bases align to TRBD1. J was trimmed by 4 bases and V by 6 bases; bases with no gene match: 9. The CDR3 runs to 15 residues. Germline V gene sequence: CDR1 MNHNS, CDR2 SASEGT. The CDR3 is CASREPGQGGYGYTF. The CDR3 DNA reads as TGTGCCAGCAGGGAACCGGGACAGGGAGGCTATGGCTACACCTTC.

Regarding this clonotype: At one end, the junction sequence differs from germline, possibly due to a read error. This sequence joins TRBV9 and TRBJ1-1; a possible D gene is TRBD1 (6 bases). Germline V lookup: CDR1 SGDLS, CDR2 YYNGEE. This CDR3 is built from 15 residues. The CDR3 protein is CASSVGTTGHTEAFF. CDR3 nucleotide sequence: TGTGCCAGCAGCGTGGGAACCACAGGGCACACCGAAGCTTTCTTT.

This clonotype has a handful of counts. V and J are TRBV7-9 and TRBJ2-3; 9 positions agree with TRBD1. There are 15 residues in the CDR3. The J segment lost 3 bases and the V segment lost 3 bases, leaving 4 bases of the junction unmatched. Germline V gene data show CDR1 as SEHNR and CDR2 as FQNEAQ (reference sequence). DNA for the CDR3: TGTGCCAGCAGCTTCAGCGACAGGGGGACAGATACGCAGTATTTT. Translated, it gives CASSFSDRGTDTQYF.

The chain has TRBV7-9 and TRBJ2-7; tentatively, D is TRBD2 (5 bases). Germline V gives CDR1 SEHNR, CDR2 FQNEAQ (reference sequence). V was clipped by 5 bases and J by 6 bases, with 14 bases between them. This CDR3 region has 13 residues. The CDR3 region is CASSPAAEGEQYF. The DNA for the CDR3 is TGTGCCAGCAGCCCAGCGGCAGAAGGCGAGCAGTACTTC.